The 18 T cell receptor beta chains listed next were all sequenced from one sample in a study of radiation and T cells in renal cell carcinoma. Libraries were prepared by immunoSEQ multiplex PCR; TCRdb keeps only in-frame clonotypes and omits some of them. The repertoire holds some 120,000 clones, about 81% seen once, with approximately 5% in the top ten. The sample's time point: blood 2 weeks post-SBRT. Regarding treatment: 15 Gy SBRT to primary tumor, nephrectomy 4 weeks later. Sample: blood, taken from a patient whose treatment included radiotherapy and nephrectomy. These receptors were taken from a man aged 50-60 years with renal cell carcinoma.

J is TRBJ2-7 and V is TRBV9; D gene ambiguous. CDR3 length: 14 amino acids. CDR1 SGDLS and CDR2 YYNGEE come from the germline V gene. V lost 0 bases and J 3 bases, leaving 10 bases between the germline ends. CDR3 protein: CASSVDGWGYEQYF. The CDR3 DNA reads TGTGCCAGCAGCGTAGACGGCTGGGGCTACGAGCAGTACTTC.

V gene TRBV7-2 combines with J gene TRBJ2-5, with 10 bases matching TRBD2. With 2 bases clipped from V and 2 bases from J, the junction kept 8 bases outside the gene matches. The CDR3 has 17 amino acids. Germline V gene sequence: CDR1 SGHTA, CDR2 FQGNSA. DNA of the CDR3: TGTGCCAGCAGCTTATCTGTAGCGGGGGGAACACAAGAGACCCAGTACTTC. The encoded protein is CASSLSVAGGTQETQYF.

This clone is a singleton in its sample. As DNA, the CDR3 is TGTGCCAGCAGTAGAACAGGGGGGAATTCACCCCTCCACTTT. Its translation is CASSRTGGNSPLHF. The rearrangement joins TRBV6-5 to TRBJ1-6, with 8 nucleotides matching TRBD1. Germline V gene sequence: CDR1 MNHEY, CDR2 SVGAGI. CDR3 length: 14 amino acids. V gave up 5 bases and J gave up 7 bases; unmatched junction bases: 4.

The chain combines TRBV28 with TRBJ1-5; D gene unclear. In germline, CDR1 is MDHEN, CDR2 SYDVKM. Trimming left V 8 bases short and J 2 bases short, with 7 bases between. This CDR3 has 12 residues. CDR3 region: CASGGGNQPQHF. DNA of the CDR3: TGTGCCAGCGGTGGTGGCAATCAGCCCCAGCATTTT. The variable domain in full, with the rest retrieved from reference TRBV28 and TRBJ1-5, is DVKVTQSSRYLVKRTGEKVFLECVQDMDHENMFWYRQDPGLGLRLIYFSYDVKMKEKGDIPEGYSVSREKKERFSLILESASTNQTSMYLCASGGGNQPQHFGDGTRLSIL.

V usage is TRBV5-1 and J usage is TRBJ2-3; D is uncertain. Trimming removed 1 base from V and 0 bases from J, with 6 bases in between. The CDR3 is 14 amino acids. The germline V gene encodes CDR1 SGHRS and CDR2 YFSETQ. The CDR3: CASSLLLSTDTQYF. CDR3 nucleotides: TGCGCCAGCAGCTTGTTGCTGAGCACAGATACGCAGTATTTT.

This clone was observed a few times. The chain employs TRBV29-1 and TRBJ1-1, with D maybe TRBD1 (5 bases). Trimming stripped 7 bases from V and 6 bases from J, with 18 bases between. This CDR3 has 13 amino acids. Germline-derived CDR1 and CDR2 are SQVTM and ANQGSEA. The CDR3 DNA sequence: TGCAGCGGTGATTTTCAGGGAAATGCTGAAGCTTTCTTT. It codes for CSGDFQGNAEAFF.

The V gene is TRBV18, the J gene TRBJ2-5, with 8 bases that match TRBD1. This CDR3 contains 14 residues. From germline, CDR1 is KGHSH and CDR2 LQKENI. J gave up 1 base and V 5 bases, and 3 bases lay outside the gene matches. Here the CDR3 reads CASSSTGGQETQYF. CDR3 nucleotide sequence: TGTGCCAGCTCATCAACAGGGGGCCAAGAGACCCAGTACTTC.

V is TRBV13 and J is TRBJ1-6; 9 bases fit TRBD1. Per germline, CDR1 PRHDT and CDR2 FYEKMQ (reference sequence). The CDR3 is made up of 14 amino acids. V was clipped by 6 bases and J by 7 bases; unmatched bases: 4. DNA for the CDR3: TGTGCCAGCAGGATTACAGGGGGCAATTCACCCCTCCACTTT. It yields the protein CASRITGGNSPLHF.

J is TRBJ2-7 and V is TRBV6-6; TRBD2 might be the D (6 bases). The CDR3 totals 13 residues. The germline V gene has CDR1 MNHNY and CDR2 SVGAGI (reference sequence). V was cut by 2 bases and J by 4 bases, with 9 bases left in between. CDR3 nucleotide sequence: TGTGCCAGCAGTTACCGGGGGTGGTACGAGCAGTACTTC. Its protein product is CASSYRGWYEQYF.

The chain carries TRBV25-1 and TRBJ2-5; TRBD2 agrees at 8 bases. V shed 2 bases and J 3 bases; nucleotides not matched to a gene: 5. Germline V CDR1 and CDR2: MGHDK, SYGVNS. This CDR3 is 15 amino acids long. CDR3 DNA sequence: TGTGCCAGCAGTGAACGGGGTAGCGGGAAAGAGACCCAGTACTTC. Translating it yields CASSERGSGKETQYF.

The V gene is TRBV5-8, the J gene TRBJ2-1, with D maybe TRBD2 (6 bases). Germline V CDR1 and CDR2: SGHTS, YDEGEE. CDR3 size: 18 residues. V lost 0 bases and J 0 bases, leaving 16 bases between the germline ends. The CDR3 sequence is CASSLAGGSAASYNEQFF. DNA of the CDR3: TGTGCCAGCAGCTTGGCCGGAGGGTCGGCGGCCTCCTACAATGAGCAGTTCTTC.

The J gene is TRBJ2-7, the V gene TRBV7-9; TRBD2 aligns across 7 bases. The trim removed 4 bases at V and 4 bases at J, leaving 7 bases unmatched. The CDR3 is made up of 14 amino acids. Germline CDR1 and CDR2: SEHNR and FQNEAQ (reference sequence). CDR3 in amino acids: CASSSRLAPYEQYF. DNA of the CDR3: TGTGCCAGCAGCTCGCGACTAGCCCCATACGAGCAGTACTTC.

V and J are TRBV28 and TRBJ1-1; possible D gene TRBD1, 5 bases. The CDR3 consists of 13 residues. Trimming pared 3 bases from V and 8 bases from J, leaving 13 bases between. CDR1 is MDHEN, CDR2 SYDVKM, per germline. CDR3 DNA: TGTGCCAGCAGTTTCGGTGTAGGGACCGAAGCTTTCTTT. Amino acids: CASSFGVGTEAFF.

V usage is TRBV7-3 and J usage is TRBJ2-1; 7 bases agree with TRBD1. This CDR3 is built from 14 residues. With V trimmed by 6 bases and J by 2 bases, 4 bases remained unmatched. In germline, CDR1 is SGHTA, CDR2 FQGTGA. The DNA for the CDR3 is TGTGCCAGCAGTATAGACAGGGCCTACAATGAGCAGTTCTTC. It codes for CASSIDRAYNEQFF.

The CDR3 spells CASRGDREKLFF. CDR3 DNA: TGTGCCAGCAGGGGGGATAGGGAAAAACTGTTTTTT. The chain joins TRBV2 to TRBJ1-4; D might be TRBD1 (5 bases). CDR1 is SNHLY and CDR2 is FYNNEI in the germline V gene. V was clipped by 6 bases and J by 8 bases, with 10 bases between them. The CDR3 contains 12 residues.

The chain links TRBV7-9 to TRBJ1-6; 8 bases are shared with TRBD1. This CDR3 region has 14 residues. The V gene's germline CDR1 is SEHNR and CDR2 FQNEAQ (reference sequence). The V segment lost 4 bases and the J segment 7 bases; nucleotides outside the gene matches: 3. The CDR3 loop reads CASSYGQGNSPLHF. CDR3 coding DNA: TGTGCCAGCAGCTACGGACAGGGAAATTCACCCCTCCACTTT.

The chain employs TRBV5-1 and TRBJ1-3, with a tentative D call TRBD1 (5 bases). Trimming took 3 bases from V and 8 from J, leaving 12 bases between them. This CDR3 spans 13 amino acids. In germline, CDR1 is SGHRS, CDR2 YFSETQ. CDR3 DNA sequence: TGCGCCAGCAGCTCGACAGAGGGCGACACCATATATTTT. It encodes CASSSTEGDTIYF.

The chain employs TRBV5-1 and TRBJ2-7, with D possibly being TRBD1 or TRBD2 (6 bases each). Germline V gene sequence: CDR1 SGHRS, CDR2 YFSETQ. V was trimmed by 5 bases and J by 3 bases, leaving 12 bases between them. CDR3 length: 13 amino acids. The CDR3 DNA sequence: TGCGCCAGCAGGGGGGGCCAGGGCTACGAGCAGTACTTC. Translation gives CASRGGQGYEQYF.